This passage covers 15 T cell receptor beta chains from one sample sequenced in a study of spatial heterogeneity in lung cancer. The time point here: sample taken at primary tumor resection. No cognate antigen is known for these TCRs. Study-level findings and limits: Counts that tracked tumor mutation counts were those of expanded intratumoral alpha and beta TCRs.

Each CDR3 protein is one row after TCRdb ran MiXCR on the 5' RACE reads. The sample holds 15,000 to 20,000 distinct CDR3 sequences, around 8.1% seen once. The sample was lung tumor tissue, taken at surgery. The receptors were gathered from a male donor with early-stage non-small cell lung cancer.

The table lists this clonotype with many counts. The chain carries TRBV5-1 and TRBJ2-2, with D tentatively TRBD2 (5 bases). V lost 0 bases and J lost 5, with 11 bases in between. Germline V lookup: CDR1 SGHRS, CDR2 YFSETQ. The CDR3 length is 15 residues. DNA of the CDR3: TGCGCCAGCAGCTTGGTCCGGGAATTTACCGGGGAGCTGTTTTTT. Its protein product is CASSLVREFTGELFF.

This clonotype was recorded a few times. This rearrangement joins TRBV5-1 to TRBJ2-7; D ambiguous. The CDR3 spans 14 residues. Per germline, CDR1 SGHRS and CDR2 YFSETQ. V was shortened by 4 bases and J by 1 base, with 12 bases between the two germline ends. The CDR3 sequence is CASSREGQSYEQYF. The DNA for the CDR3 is TGCGCCAGCAGCCGAGAAGGTCAATCCTACGAGCAGTACTTC.

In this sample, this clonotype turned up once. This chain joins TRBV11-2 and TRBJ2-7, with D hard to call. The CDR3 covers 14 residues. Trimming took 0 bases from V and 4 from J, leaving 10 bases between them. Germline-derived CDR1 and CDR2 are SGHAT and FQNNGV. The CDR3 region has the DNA TGTGCCAGCAGCTTAGAACCCTCAGGATACGAGCAGTACTTC. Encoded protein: CASSLEPSGYEQYF. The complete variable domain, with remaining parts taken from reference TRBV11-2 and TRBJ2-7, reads EAGVAQSPRYKIIEKRQSVAFWCNPISGHATLYWYQQILGQGPKLLIQFQNNGVVDDSQLPKDRFSAERLKGVDSTLKIQPAKLEDSAVYLCASSLEPSGYEQYFGPGTRLTVT.

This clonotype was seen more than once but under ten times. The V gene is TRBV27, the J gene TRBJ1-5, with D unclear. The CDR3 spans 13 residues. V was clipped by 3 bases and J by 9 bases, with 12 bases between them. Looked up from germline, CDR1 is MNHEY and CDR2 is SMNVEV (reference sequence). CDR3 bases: TGTGCCAGCAGTTTGGGATCTTTCGGGCCCCAGCATTTT. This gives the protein CASSLGSFGPQHF.

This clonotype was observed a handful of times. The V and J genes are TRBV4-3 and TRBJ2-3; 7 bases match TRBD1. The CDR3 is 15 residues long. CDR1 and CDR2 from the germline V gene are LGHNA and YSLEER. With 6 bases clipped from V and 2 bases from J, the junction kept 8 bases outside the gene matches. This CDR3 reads CASSYRGEDTDTQYF. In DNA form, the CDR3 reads TGCGCCAGCAGTTACAGGGGCGAGGACACAGATACGCAGTATTTT.

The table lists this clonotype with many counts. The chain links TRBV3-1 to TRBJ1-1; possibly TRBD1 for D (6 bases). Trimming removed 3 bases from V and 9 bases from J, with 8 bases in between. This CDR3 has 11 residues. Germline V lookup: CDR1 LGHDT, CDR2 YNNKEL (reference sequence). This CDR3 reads CASSQGAKAFF. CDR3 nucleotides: TGTGCCAGCAGCCAGGGGGCAAAAGCTTTCTTT.

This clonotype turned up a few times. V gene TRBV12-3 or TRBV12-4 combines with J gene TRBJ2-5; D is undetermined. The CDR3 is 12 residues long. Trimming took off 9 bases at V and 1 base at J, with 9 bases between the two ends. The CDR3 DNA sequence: TGTGCCAGTGGTTCGGTCCAAGAGACCCAGTACTTC. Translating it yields CASGSVQETQYF.

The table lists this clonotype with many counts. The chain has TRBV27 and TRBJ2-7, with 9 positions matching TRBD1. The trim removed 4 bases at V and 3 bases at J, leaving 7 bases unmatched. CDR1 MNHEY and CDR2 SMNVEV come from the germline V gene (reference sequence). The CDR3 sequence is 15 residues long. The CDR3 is CASSSRQGGRYEQYF. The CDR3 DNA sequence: TGTGCCAGCAGTTCGAGACAGGGGGGTCGCTACGAGCAGTACTTC.

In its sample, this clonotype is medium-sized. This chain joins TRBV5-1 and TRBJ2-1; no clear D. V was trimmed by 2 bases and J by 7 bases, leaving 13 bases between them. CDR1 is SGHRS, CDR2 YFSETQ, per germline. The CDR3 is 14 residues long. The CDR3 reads CASSFQELINEQFF. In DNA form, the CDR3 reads TGCGCCAGCAGCTTCCAGGAACTCATAAATGAGCAGTTCTTC.

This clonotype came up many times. CDR3 sequence: CASSVFTGSPLHF. The DNA of the CDR3 is TGTGCCAGCAGCGTCTTCACTGGTTCACCCCTCCACTTT. The chain employs TRBV7-3 and TRBJ1-6; D is uncertain. V lost 5 bases and J lost 9, with 11 bases in between. The V gene's germline CDR1 is SGHTA and CDR2 FQGTGA. The CDR3 contains 13 residues.

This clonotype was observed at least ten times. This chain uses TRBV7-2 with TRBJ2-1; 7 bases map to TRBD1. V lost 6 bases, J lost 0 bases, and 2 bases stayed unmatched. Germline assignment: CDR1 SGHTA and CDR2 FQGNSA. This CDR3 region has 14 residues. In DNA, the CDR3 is TGTGCCAGCAGAGGACAGGTCTCCTACAATGAGCAGTTCTTC. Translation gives CASRGQVSYNEQFF.

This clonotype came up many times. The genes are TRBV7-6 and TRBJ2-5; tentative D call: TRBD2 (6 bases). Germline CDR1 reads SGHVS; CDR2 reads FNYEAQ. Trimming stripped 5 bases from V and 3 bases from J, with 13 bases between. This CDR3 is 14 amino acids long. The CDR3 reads CASSQGTWKETQYF. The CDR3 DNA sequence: TGTGCCAGCAGCCAAGGGACTTGGAAAGAGACCCAGTACTTC.

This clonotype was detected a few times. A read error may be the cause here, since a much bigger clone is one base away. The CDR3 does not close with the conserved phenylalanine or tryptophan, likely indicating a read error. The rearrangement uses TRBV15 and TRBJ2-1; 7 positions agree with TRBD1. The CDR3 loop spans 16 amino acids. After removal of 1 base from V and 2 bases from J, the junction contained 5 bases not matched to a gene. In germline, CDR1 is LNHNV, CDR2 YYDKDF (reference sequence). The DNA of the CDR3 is TGTGCCACCAGCAGAGGCTCCGGGACAGCCTACAATGAGCAGTTCTTA. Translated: CATSRGSGTAYNEQFL.

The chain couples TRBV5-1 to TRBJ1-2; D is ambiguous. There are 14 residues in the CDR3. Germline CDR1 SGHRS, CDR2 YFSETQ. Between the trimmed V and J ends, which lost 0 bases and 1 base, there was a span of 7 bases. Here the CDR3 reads CASSLAPFNYGYTF. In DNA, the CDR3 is TGCGCCAGCAGCTTGGCCCCTTTTAACTATGGCTACACCTTC.

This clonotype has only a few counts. The CDR3 DNA follows: TGTGCCTGGAGCTCATCAGGGGACAGTAGGAGCTCCTACGAGCAGTACTTC. Its translation: CAWSSSGDSRSSYEQYF. J is TRBJ2-7 and V is TRBV30, with 7 bases matching TRBD1. Germline CDR1 reads GTSNPN; CDR2 reads SVGIG (reference sequence). This CDR3 is 17 amino acids long. Trimming took 3 bases from V and 0 from J; bases not matched to a gene: 14.